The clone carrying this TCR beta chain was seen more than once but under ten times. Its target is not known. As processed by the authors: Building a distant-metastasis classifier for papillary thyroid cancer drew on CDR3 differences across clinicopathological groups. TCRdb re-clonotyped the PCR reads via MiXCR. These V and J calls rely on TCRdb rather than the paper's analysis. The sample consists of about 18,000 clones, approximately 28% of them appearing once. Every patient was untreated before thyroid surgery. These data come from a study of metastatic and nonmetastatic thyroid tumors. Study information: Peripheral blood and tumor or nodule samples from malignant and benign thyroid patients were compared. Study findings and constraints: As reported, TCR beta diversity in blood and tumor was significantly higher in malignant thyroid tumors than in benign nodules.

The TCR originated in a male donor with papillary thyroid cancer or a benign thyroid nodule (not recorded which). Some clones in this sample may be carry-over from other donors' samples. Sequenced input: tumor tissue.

Here the CDR3 DNA reads TGCAGCGTCGAACTGGACGGTCCCTACGAGCAGTACTTC. This codes for CSVELDGPYEQYF. V gene TRBV29-1 combines with J gene TRBJ2-7; D is undetermined. V was clipped by 6 bases and J by 2 bases, with 14 bases between them. Germline V gives CDR1 SQVTM, CDR2 ANQGSEA. CDR3 length: 13 residues.